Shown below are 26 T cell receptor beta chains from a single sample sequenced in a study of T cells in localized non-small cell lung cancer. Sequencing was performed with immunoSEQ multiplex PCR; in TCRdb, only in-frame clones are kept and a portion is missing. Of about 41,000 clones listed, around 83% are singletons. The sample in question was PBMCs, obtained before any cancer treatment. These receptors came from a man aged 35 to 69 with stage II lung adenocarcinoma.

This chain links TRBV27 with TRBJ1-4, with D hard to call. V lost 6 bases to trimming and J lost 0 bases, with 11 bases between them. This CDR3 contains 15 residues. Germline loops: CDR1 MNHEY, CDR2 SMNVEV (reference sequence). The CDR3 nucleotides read TGTGCCAGCAGCCTGGACCCTGCAACTAATGAAAAACTGTTTTTT. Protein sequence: CASSLDPATNEKLFF.

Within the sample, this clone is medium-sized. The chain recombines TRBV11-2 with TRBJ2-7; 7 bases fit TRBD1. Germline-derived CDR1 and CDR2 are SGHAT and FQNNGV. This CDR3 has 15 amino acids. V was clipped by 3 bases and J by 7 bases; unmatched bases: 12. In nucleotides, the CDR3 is TGTGCCAGCAGCTTCCGATCGACAGGGTTGCTTGAGCAGTACTTC. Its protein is CASSFRSTGLLEQYF.

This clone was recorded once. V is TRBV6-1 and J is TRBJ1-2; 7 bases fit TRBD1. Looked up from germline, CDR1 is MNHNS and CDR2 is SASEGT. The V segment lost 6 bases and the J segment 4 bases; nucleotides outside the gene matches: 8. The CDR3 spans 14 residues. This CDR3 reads CASSGGQAFYGYTF. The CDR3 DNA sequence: TGTGCCAGCAGCGGCGGACAGGCCTTCTATGGCTACACCTTC.

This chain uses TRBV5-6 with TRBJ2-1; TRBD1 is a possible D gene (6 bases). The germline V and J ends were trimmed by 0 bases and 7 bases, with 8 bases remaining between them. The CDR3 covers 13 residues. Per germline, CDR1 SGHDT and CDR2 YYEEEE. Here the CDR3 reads CASSLGQVNEQFF. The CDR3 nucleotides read TGTGCCAGCAGCTTGGGACAGGTTAATGAGCAGTTCTTC.

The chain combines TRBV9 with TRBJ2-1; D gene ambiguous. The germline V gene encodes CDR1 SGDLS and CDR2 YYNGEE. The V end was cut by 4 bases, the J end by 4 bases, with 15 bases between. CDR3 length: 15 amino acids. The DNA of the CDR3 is TGTGCCAGCAGCCCTCCCCCTGACGGATACAATGAGCAGTTCTTC. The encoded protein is CASSPPPDGYNEQFF.

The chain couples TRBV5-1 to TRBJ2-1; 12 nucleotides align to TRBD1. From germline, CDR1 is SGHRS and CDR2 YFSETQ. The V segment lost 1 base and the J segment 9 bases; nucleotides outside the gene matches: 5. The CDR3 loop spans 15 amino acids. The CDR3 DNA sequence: TGCGCCAGCAGCTTGCCCGGGACAGGGGGCGGTGAGCAGTTCTTC. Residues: CASSLPGTGGGEQFF.

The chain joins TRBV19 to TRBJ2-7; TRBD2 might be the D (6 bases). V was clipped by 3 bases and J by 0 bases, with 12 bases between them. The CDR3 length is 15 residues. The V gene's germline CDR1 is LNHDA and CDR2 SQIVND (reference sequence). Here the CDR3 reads CASSISGSFSYEQYF. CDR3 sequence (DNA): TGTGCCAGTAGTATTAGCGGCAGTTTCTCCTACGAGCAGTACTTC.

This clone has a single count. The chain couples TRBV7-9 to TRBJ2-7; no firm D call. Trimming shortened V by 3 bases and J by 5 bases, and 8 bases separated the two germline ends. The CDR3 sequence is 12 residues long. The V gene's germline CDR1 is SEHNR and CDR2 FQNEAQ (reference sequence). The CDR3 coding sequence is TGTGCCAGCAGCTTGTACATCGACGAGCAGTACTTC. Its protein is CASSLYIDEQYF.

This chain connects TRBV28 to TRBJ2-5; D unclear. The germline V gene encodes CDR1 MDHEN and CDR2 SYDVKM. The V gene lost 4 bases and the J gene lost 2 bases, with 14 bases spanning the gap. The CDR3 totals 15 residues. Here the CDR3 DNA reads TGTGCCAGCAGTTATTATATGGGCAGACAAGAGACCCAGTACTTC. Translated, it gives CASSYYMGRQETQYF. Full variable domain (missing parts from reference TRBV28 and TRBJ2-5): DVKVTQSSRYLVKRTGEKVFLECVQDMDHENMFWYRQDPGLGLRLIYFSYDVKMKEKGDIPEGYSVSREKKERFSLILESASTNQTSMYLCASSYYMGRQETQYFGPGTRLLVL.

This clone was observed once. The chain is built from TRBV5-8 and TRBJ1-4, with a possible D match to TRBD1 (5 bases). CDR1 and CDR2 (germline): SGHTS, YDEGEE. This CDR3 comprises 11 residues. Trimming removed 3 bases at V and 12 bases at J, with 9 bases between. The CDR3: CASSSRGQLFF. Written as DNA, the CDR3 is TGTGCCAGCAGCTCAAGGGGACAACTGTTTTTT. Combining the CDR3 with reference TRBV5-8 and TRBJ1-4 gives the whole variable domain EAGVTQSPTHLIKTRGQQATLRCSPISGHTSVYWYQQALGLGLQFLLWYDEGEERNRGNFPPRFSGRQFPNYSSELNVNALELEDSALYLCASSSRGQLFFGSGTQLSVL.

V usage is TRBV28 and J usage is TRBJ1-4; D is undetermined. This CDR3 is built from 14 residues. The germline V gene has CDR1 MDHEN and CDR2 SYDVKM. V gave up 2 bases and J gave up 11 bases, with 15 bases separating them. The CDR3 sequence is CASSLTGPMRKLFF. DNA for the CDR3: TGTGCCAGCAGTTTAACTGGACCCATGAGGAAACTGTTTTTT.

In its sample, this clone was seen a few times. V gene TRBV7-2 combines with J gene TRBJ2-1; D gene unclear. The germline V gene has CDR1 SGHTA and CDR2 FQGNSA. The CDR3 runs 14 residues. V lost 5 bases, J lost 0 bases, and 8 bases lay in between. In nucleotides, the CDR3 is TGTGCCAGCAGCCGTGGCGCCTCCTACAATGAGCAGTTCTTC. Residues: CASSRGASYNEQFF.

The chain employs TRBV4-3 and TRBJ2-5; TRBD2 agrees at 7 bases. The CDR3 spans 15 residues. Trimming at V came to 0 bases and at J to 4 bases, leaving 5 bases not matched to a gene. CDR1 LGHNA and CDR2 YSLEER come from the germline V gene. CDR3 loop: CASSQEWEGTETQYF. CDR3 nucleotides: TGCGCCAGCAGCCAAGAGTGGGAGGGAACAGAGACCCAGTACTTC.

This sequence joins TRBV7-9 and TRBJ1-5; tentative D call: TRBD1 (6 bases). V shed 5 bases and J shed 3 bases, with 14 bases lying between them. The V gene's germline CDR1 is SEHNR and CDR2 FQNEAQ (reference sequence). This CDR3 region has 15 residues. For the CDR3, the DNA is TGTGCCAGCAGCGCAGGGGCCGACTACAATCAGCCCCAGCATTTT. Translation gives CASSAGADYNQPQHF.

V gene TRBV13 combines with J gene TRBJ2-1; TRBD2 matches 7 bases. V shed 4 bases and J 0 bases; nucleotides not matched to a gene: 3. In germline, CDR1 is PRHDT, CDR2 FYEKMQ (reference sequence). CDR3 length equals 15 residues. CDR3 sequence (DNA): TGTGCCAGCAGCTCTAGCGGCAGCTCCTACAATGAGCAGTTCTTC. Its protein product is CASSSSGSSYNEQFF.

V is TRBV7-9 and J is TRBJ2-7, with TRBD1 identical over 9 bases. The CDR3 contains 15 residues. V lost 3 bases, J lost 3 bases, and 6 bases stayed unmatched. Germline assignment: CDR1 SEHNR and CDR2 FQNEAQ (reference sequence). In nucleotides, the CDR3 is TGTGCCAGCAGCTTCCCGGGGACAGGGATCTACGAGCAGTACTTC. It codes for CASSFPGTGIYEQYF.

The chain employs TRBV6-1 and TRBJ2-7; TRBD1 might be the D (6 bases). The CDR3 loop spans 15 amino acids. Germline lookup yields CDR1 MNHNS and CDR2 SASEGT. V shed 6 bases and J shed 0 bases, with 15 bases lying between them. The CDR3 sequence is CASSANRGSSYEQYF. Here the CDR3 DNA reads TGTGCCAGCAGCGCAAATAGGGGGAGCTCCTACGAGCAGTACTTC.

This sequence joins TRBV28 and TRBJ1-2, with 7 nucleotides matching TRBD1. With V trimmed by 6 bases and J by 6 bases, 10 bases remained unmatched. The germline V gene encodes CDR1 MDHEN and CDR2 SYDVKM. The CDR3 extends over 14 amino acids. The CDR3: CASRSGTESDGYTF. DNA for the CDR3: TGTGCCAGCAGATCCGGGACAGAGTCGGATGGCTACACCTTC.

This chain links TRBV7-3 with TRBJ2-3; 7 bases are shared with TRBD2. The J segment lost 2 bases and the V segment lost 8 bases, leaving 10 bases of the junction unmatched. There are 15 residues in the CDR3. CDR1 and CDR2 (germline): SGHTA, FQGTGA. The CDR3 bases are TGTGCCAGCGCTGCAAGCGGGGCTAACACAGATACGCAGTATTTT. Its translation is CASAASGANTDTQYF.

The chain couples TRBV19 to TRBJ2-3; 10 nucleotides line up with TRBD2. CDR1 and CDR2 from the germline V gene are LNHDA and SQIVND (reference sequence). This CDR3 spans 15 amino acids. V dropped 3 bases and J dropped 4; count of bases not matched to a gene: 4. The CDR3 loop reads CASSIDGTSADTQYF. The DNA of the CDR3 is TGTGCCAGTAGTATTGACGGGACTAGCGCAGATACGCAGTATTTT. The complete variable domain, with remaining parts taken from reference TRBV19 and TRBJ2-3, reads DGGITQSPKYLFRKEGQNVTLSCEQNLNHDAMYWYRQDPGQGLRLIYYSQIVNDFQKGDIAEGYSVSREKKESFPLTVTSAQKNPTAFYLCASSIDGTSADTQYFGPGTRLTVL.

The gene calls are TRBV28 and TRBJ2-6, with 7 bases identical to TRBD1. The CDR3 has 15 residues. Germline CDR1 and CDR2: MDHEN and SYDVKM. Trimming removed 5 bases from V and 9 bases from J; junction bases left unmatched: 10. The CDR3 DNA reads TGTGCCAGCAGTCCCCTCGACAGGGCTGGCAACGTCCTGACTTTC. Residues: CASSPLDRAGNVLTF.

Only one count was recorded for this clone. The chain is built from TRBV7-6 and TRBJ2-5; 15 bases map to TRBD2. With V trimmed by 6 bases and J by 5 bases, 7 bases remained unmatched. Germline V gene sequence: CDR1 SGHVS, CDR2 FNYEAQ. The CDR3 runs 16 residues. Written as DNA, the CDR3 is TGTGCCAGCAGTCGGACTAGCGGGAGGGTTCGGGAGACCCAGTACTTC. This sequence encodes CASSRTSGRVRETQYF.

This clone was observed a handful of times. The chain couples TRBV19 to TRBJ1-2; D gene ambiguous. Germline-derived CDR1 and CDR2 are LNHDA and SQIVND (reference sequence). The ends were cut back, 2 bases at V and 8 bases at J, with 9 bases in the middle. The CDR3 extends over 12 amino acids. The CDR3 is CASSIRGSGYTF. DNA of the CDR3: TGTGCCAGTAGTATACGAGGGTCAGGCTACACCTTC.

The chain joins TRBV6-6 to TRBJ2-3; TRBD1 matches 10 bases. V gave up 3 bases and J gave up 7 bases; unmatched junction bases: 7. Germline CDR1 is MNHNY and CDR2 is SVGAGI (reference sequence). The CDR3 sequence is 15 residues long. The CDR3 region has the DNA TGTGCCAGCAGTTATGCCCGGGACAGGGGAAATACGCAGTATTTT. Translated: CASSYARDRGNTQYF.

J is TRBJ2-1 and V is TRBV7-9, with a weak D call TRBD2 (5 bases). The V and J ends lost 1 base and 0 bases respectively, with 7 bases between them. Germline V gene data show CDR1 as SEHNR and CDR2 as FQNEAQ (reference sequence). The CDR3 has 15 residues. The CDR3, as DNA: TGTGCCAGCAGCTTAGGGACTTTCTCCTACAATGAGCAGTTCTTC. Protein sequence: CASSLGTFSYNEQFF.

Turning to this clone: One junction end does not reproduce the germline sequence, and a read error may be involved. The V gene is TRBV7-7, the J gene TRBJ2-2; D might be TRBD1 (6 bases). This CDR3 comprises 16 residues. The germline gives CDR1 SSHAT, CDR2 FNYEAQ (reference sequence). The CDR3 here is CASSSRQAPGTGELFF. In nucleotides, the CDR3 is TGTGCTAGCAGCTCAAGACAGGCCCCGGGGACCGGGGAGCTGTTTTTT.